The next 28 T cell receptor beta chains were all read from a single sample in a study. TCRdb recomputed calls from the 5' RACE reads with MiXCR, one row per CDR3 protein. The table records roughly 50,000 distinct CDR3 sequences, approximately 17% of them present only once. Sample: naive CD4+ T cells sorted from blood. Subset described: naive CD4+ T cells, CD4+CD45RA+CD25-. These receptors came from a female donor with breast cancer.

This clonotype was seen only a few times. This chain connects TRBV20-1 to TRBJ1-1; D gene uncertain. Germline V CDR1 and CDR2: DFQATT, SNEGSKA (reference sequence). Between the trimmed V and J ends, which lost 2 bases and 1 base, there was a span of 11 bases. The CDR3 sequence is 14 residues long. The CDR3 nucleotides are TGCAGTGCTAGATCCCCCACGGGGAACACTGAAGCTTTCTTT. Amino acids: CSARSPTGNTEAFF.

This clonotype was seen only a few times. The genes are TRBV20-1 and TRBJ1-2; 7 bases are a match to TRBD1. The junction had 10 bases not matched to a gene; V was cut back by 1 base and J by 8 bases. The CDR3 is made up of 14 amino acids. Germline V lookup: CDR1 DFQATT, CDR2 SNEGSKA (reference sequence). CDR3 region: CSARGAGGLWGYTF. CDR3 sequence (DNA): TGCAGTGCTAGAGGAGCAGGGGGGTTATGGGGCTACACCTTC.

At least ten counts were recorded for this clonotype. This chain connects TRBV6-6 to TRBJ2-7; TRBD1 might be the D (5 bases). V was clipped by 0 bases and J by 1 base, with 13 bases between them. CDR1 and CDR2 from the germline V gene are MNHNY and SVGAGI (reference sequence). There are 16 residues in the CDR3. In DNA, the CDR3 is TGTGCCAGCAGTTACTCGATGGGGCTTCATTCCTACGAGCAGTACTTC. It codes for CASSYSMGLHSYEQYF.

In this sample, this clonotype turned up a few times. At one end the junction does not follow the germline gene, possibly because of a read error. This chain links TRBV7-6 with TRBJ1-3; D is unclear. This CDR3 is built from 15 residues. Germline values: CDR1 SGHVS, CDR2 FNYEAQ. The CDR3 loop reads CASGLEQISGNTIYF. The CDR3 region has the DNA TGTGCCAGCGGCTTGGAACAGATCTCTGGAAACACCATATATTTT.

This clonotype was found many times. The chain is built from TRBV4-1 and TRBJ1-3; no clear D gene. The V end lost 0 bases, the J end lost 2 bases, and 2 bases lay between the germline ends. Germline CDR1 MGHRA, CDR2 YSYEKL. The CDR3 totals 13 residues. CDR3 bases: TGCGCCAGCAGCCAAGATCCTGGAAACACCATATATTTT. Amino acids: CASSQDPGNTIYF.

The table lists this clonotype with many counts. The rearrangement joins TRBV5-1 to TRBJ2-1, with a weak D call TRBD2 (6 bases). This CDR3 spans 14 amino acids. Trimming removed 3 bases from V and 0 bases from J, with 7 bases in between. Per germline, CDR1 SGHRS and CDR2 YFSETQ. The CDR3 DNA reads as TGCGCCAGCAGCTGGGACTCCTCCTACAATGAGCAGTTCTTC. Its translation is CASSWDSSYNEQFF.

As to this clonotype: Mismatch with germline at one junction end may stem from a read error. V is TRBV27 and J is TRBJ1-5; D gene ambiguous. The CDR3 is made up of 13 amino acids. The germline V gene has CDR1 MNHEY and CDR2 SMNVEV (reference sequence). CDR3 residues: CASSLSRFRPQQF. The CDR3 DNA reads as TGTGCCAGCAGTTTATCGAGGTTTAGGCCTCAGCAGTTT.

The table lists this clonotype with many counts. The V gene is TRBV20-1, the J gene TRBJ2-3; TRBD2 matches at 8 bases. The germline gives CDR1 DFQATT, CDR2 SNEGSKA (reference sequence). With V trimmed by 3 bases and J by 6 bases, 8 bases remained unmatched. The CDR3 is 14 residues long. CDR3 sequence: CSARAGLVLDTQYF. The CDR3 nucleotides are TGCAGTGCTAGGGCGGGACTAGTTCTGGATACGCAGTATTTT.

This clonotype was seen a handful of times. V is TRBV12-3 or TRBV12-4 and J is TRBJ2-1; D gene unclear. The CDR3 is 19 residues long. Deletions cut 4 bases from V and 6 bases from J, with 28 bases between. DNA of the CDR3: TGTGCCAGCAGTTCCGACGTACTCACCGCGGACCATCCCCTCAATGAGCAGTTCTTC. Its protein product is CASSSDVLTADHPLNEQFF.

This clonotype was seen many times. The rearrangement uses TRBV28 and TRBJ2-1, with 8 bases aligning to TRBD1. Trimming removed 7 bases from V and 8 bases from J; junction bases left unmatched: 13. The CDR3 contains 15 residues. Looked up from germline, CDR1 is MDHEN and CDR2 is SYDVKM. DNA for the CDR3: TGTGCCAGCACCCCGTCCAGGGGGCGTATCGATGAGCAGTTCTTC. Translated, it gives CASTPSRGRIDEQFF. Using reference TRBV28 and TRBJ2-1 for the parts outside the CDR3, the full variable domain is DVKVTQSSRYLVKRTGEKVFLECVQDMDHENMFWYRQDPGLGLRLIYFSYDVKMKEKGDIPEGYSVSREKKERFSLILESASTNQTSMYLCASTPSRGRIDEQFFGPGTRLTVL.

The rearrangement joins TRBV7-2 to TRBJ2-2; no clear D. The CDR3 consists of 17 residues. Germline loops: CDR1 SGHTA, CDR2 FQGNSA. Trimming took 1 base from V and 6 from J, leaving 18 bases between them. The CDR3 protein is CASSLVGSIVGAGELFF. The CDR3 DNA is TGTGCCAGCAGCTTAGTGGGCAGTATCGTGGGCGCCGGGGAGCTGTTTTTT.

The rearrangement uses TRBV28 and TRBJ2-1, with D maybe TRBD1 (6 bases). Trimming pared 9 bases from V and 7 bases from J, leaving 25 bases between. CDR1 is MDHEN, CDR2 SYDVKM, per germline. The CDR3 runs 16 residues. CDR3 nucleotide sequence: TGTGCCAGAAGGTTACCTACAGGGCAGGGTAGGAATGAGCAGTTCTTC. Protein product: CARRLPTGQGRNEQFF.

This clonotype has just a few counts. In DNA form, the CDR3 reads TGTGCCAGCACCGCCGGGGATTATGTGGGCTACACCTTC. It codes for CASTAGDYVGYTF. This chain links TRBV5-6 with TRBJ1-2; D remains ambiguous. CDR1 and CDR2 from the germline V gene are SGHDT and YYEEEE. This CDR3 region has 13 residues. Trimming cost V 6 bases and J 8 bases, with 17 bases left between them.

The chain is built from TRBV29-1 and TRBJ2-5; no clear D. Between the trimmed V and J ends, which lost 5 bases and 5 bases, there was a span of 15 bases. This CDR3 contains 13 residues. Germline CDR1 SQVTM, CDR2 ANQGSEA. The DNA of the CDR3 is TGCAGCGTTCTGGGCATCTTCCTGGAGACCCAGTACTTC. Residues: CSVLGIFLETQYF.

This clonotype was picked up a small number of times. The chain joins TRBV9 to TRBJ1-3; possibly TRBD1 for D (5 bases). Germline values: CDR1 SGDLS, CDR2 YYNGEE. V lost 0 bases to trimming and J lost 0 bases, with 7 bases between them. CDR3 length: 15 amino acids. CDR3 residues: CASSVDGGSGNTIYF. The CDR3 region has the DNA TGTGCCAGCAGCGTAGACGGGGGCTCTGGAAACACCATATATTTT. The whole variable domain, filled in from reference TRBV9 and TRBJ1-3, reads DSGVTQTPKHLITATGQRVTLRCSPRSGDLSVYWYQQSLDQGLQFLIQYYNGEERAKGNILERFSAQQFPDLHSELNLSSLELGDSALYFCASSVDGGSGNTIYFGEGSWLTVV.

This clonotype came up a few times. The CDR3 DNA reads as TGTGCCATCAGTGAGTCAGTTACAGGGGGTCAGCCCCAGCATTTT. Encoded protein: CAISESVTGGQPQHF. The chain uses TRBV10-3 and TRBJ1-5; 8 nucleotides match TRBD1. The V and J ends lost 0 bases and 6 bases, in that order; junction bases with no gene match: 4. Germline lookup yields CDR1 ENHRY and CDR2 SYGVKD. CDR3 length: 15 residues.

This clonotype was seen a handful of times. V usage is TRBV5-1 and J usage is TRBJ2-1, with TRBD2 matching over 7 bases. The CDR3 sequence is 13 residues long. Germline values: CDR1 SGHRS, CDR2 YFSETQ. Germline trimming cut 2 bases from V and 8 bases from J; bases unmatched to any gene: 4. The CDR3 region has the DNA TGCGCCAGCAGCTTTGGGGCGGGGGATGAGCAGTTCTTC. It translates to CASSFGAGDEQFF.

V is TRBV5-5 and J is TRBJ1-2, with D possibly matching TRBD1 (5 bases). V gave up 0 bases and J gave up 3 bases, with 12 bases separating them. Per germline, CDR1 SGHKS and CDR2 YYEKEE (reference sequence). The CDR3 has 15 residues. CDR3 residues: CASSLDPGEDYGYTF. CDR3 nucleotides: TGTGCCAGCAGCTTGGACCCGGGGGAGGACTATGGCTACACCTTC.

This clonotype was recorded many times. This rearrangement joins TRBV20-1 to TRBJ2-2; weak D call: TRBD2 (5 bases). CDR3 size: 14 residues. The germline V and J ends were trimmed by 1 base and 1 base, with 7 bases remaining between them. Germline V gives CDR1 DFQATT, CDR2 SNEGSKA (reference sequence). In DNA, the CDR3 is TGCAGTGCTAGAGCTCGGGGGAACACCGGGGAGCTGTTTTTT. As protein: CSARARGNTGELFF.

This clonotype showed up many times. This chain connects TRBV29-1 to TRBJ2-7; 8 positions agree with TRBD2. The CDR3 extends over 12 amino acids. CDR1 is SQVTM and CDR2 is ANQGSEA in the germline V gene. With 5 bases clipped from V and 4 bases from J, the junction kept 4 bases outside the gene matches. The CDR3 DNA is TGCAGCGTTAGCGGGAGCCATTACGAGCAGTACTTC. This codes for CSVSGSHYEQYF.

This clonotype appeared a few times. V and J are TRBV27 and TRBJ1-2, with D perhaps TRBD1 (5 bases). Looked up from germline, CDR1 is MNHEY and CDR2 is SMNVEV (reference sequence). The V end lost 5 bases, the J end lost 4 bases, and 20 bases lay between the germline ends. This CDR3 has 16 residues. The CDR3 loop is CASSRDRTSPSYGYTF. CDR3 in DNA: TGTGCCAGCAGTCGAGACAGAACCTCCCCGTCCTATGGCTACACCTTC.

The chain has TRBV9 and TRBJ2-1, with D possibly being TRBD2 (5 bases). Germline CDR1 is SGDLS and CDR2 is YYNGEE. V was clipped by 0 bases and J by 1 base, with 8 bases between them. The CDR3 is 15 amino acids. The CDR3 DNA reads as TGTGCCAGCAGCGTAGCGGGATTATCCTACAATGAGCAGTTCTTC. This translates into CASSVAGLSYNEQFF.

Many counts were recorded for this clonotype. The CDR3 here is CASSEKQGADEKLFF. The DNA for the CDR3 is TGTGCCAGCAGTGAAAAGCAGGGTGCGGATGAAAAACTGTTTTTT. The chain employs TRBV6-1 and TRBJ1-4, with a tentative D call TRBD1 (5 bases). CDR1 is MNHNS, CDR2 SASEGT, per germline. Trimming removed 2 bases at V and 6 bases at J, with 13 bases between. The CDR3 has 15 residues.

This clonotype was found a few times. The V call is TRBV7-2, the J call TRBJ1-5; no clear D. Per germline, CDR1 SGHTA and CDR2 FQGNSA. V lost 2 bases and J 10 bases, leaving 12 bases between the germline ends. This CDR3 is built from 13 residues. This chain's CDR3 is CASSLYGEQPQHF. The CDR3 region has the DNA TGTGCCAGCAGCTTATATGGCGAACAACCCCAGCATTTT. The full variable domain, in which reference TRBV7-2 and TRBJ1-5 provide the parts outside the CDR3, is GAGVSQSPSNKVTEKGKDVELRCDPISGHTALYWYRQSLGQGLEFLIYFQGNSAPDKSGLPSDRFSAERTGGSVSTLTIQRTQQEDSAVYLCASSLYGEQPQHFGDGTRLSIL.

The sample holds many counts of this clonotype. The rearrangement uses TRBV6-5 and TRBJ2-7, with 7 bases fitting TRBD1. The V segment lost 4 bases and the J segment 0 bases; nucleotides outside the gene matches: 9. This CDR3 is 16 amino acids long. Germline assignment: CDR1 MNHEY and CDR2 SVGAGI. The CDR3 protein is CASSSKNRGISYEQYF. The CDR3 DNA reads as TGTGCCAGCAGTTCCAAAAACAGGGGTATCTCCTACGAGCAGTACTTC.

At least ten counts were recorded for this clonotype. This chain uses TRBV9 with TRBJ1-4; D is unresolved. The germline V and J ends were trimmed by 0 bases and 4 bases, with 7 bases remaining between them. Germline CDR1 and CDR2: SGDLS and YYNGEE. The CDR3 is 14 residues long. The DNA of the CDR3 is TGTGCCAGCAGCGTAGGGACGGATAATGAAAAACTGTTTTTT. Protein: CASSVGTDNEKLFF.

With regard to this clonotype: A clone one base away is much larger, so this may be a read error. This chain links TRBV27 with TRBJ2-3; no clear D gene. In germline, CDR1 is MNHEY, CDR2 SMNVEV (reference sequence). CDR3 length: 15 amino acids. The chain's CDR3 is CAGSFWGSGTDTQYF. In nucleotides, the CDR3 is TGTGCCGGCAGTTTCTGGGGATCGGGCACAGATACGCAGTATTTT.

On this clonotype: Because it lacks the conserved phenylalanine or tryptophan at the end, this CDR3 is likely a read error. This rearrangement joins TRBV12-3 or TRBV12-4 to TRBJ1-1, with D unresolved. The V gene lost 3 bases and the J gene lost 3 bases, with 8 bases spanning the gap. The CDR3 runs 13 residues. CDR3 nucleotides: TGTGCCAGCAGTTTGGCGTCTTACACTGAAGCTTTCCTT. Translation gives CASSLASYTEAFL.